Shown below are 18 T cell receptor beta chains from a single sample sequenced in a study of blood T cell repertoires in COVID-19. Clones were read by immunoSEQ multiplex PCR, and TCRdb kept only the in-frame ones, dropping some. The data show a few hundred thousand clones, with around 90% seen just once and 3% to 4.5% held by the top ten. Sequencing input: peripheral blood. Every receptor here comes from a woman aged 35 to 49 with acute or convalescent COVID-19.

This chain connects TRBV5-6 to TRBJ2-3, with TRBD2 matching over 16 bases. Looked up from germline, CDR1 is SGHDT and CDR2 is YYEEEE. V lost 4 bases, J lost 4 bases, and 12 bases stayed unmatched. CDR3 length: 19 residues. This CDR3 is CASSGPVPGLAGGSDTQYF. The CDR3 DNA follows: TGTGCCAGCAGCGGACCAGTACCGGGACTAGCGGGGGGGTCAGATACGCAGTATTTT.

The genes are TRBV9 and TRBJ1-4; D is possibly TRBD1 (6 bases). The CDR3 has 15 amino acids. V was shortened by 4 bases and J by 4 bases, with 14 bases between the two germline ends. CDR1 is SGDLS and CDR2 is YYNGEE in the germline V gene. CDR3 loop: CASSSRKGVNEKLFF. The DNA for the CDR3 is TGTGCCAGCAGCTCCAGGAAGGGGGTTAATGAAAAACTGTTTTTT.

This clone was detected only a few times. The rearrangement uses TRBV9 and TRBJ1-2; TRBD1 agrees at 9 bases. Germline CDR1 SGDLS, CDR2 YYNGEE. Germline trimming cut 4 bases from V and 0 bases from J; bases unmatched to any gene: 13. This CDR3 region has 18 residues. The CDR3 loop reads CASSPPSGQGIANYGYTF. The CDR3 DNA is TGTGCCAGCAGCCCTCCCTCGGGACAGGGAATAGCTAACTATGGCTACACCTTC.

The gene calls are TRBV2 and TRBJ1-5; D remains ambiguous. CDR1 and CDR2 from the germline V gene are SNHLY and FYNNEI. CDR3 size: 14 residues. Between the trimmed V and J ends, which lost 4 bases and 4 bases, there was a span of 11 bases. The CDR3, as DNA: TGTGCCAGCAGTGGAGGTCAAACTAATCAGCCCCAGCATTTT. This translates into CASSGGQTNQPQHF.

The V and J genes are TRBV4-2 and TRBJ2-6; weak D call: TRBD1 (7 bases). CDR1 and CDR2 from the germline V gene are LGHNA and YNFKEQ. This CDR3 is 18 amino acids long. The V end was cut by 4 bases, the J end by 3 bases, with 19 bases between. The DNA for the CDR3 is TGTGCCAGCAGCCCCTCACAGCCAGGGGGGAGTGGGGCCAACGTCCTGACTTTC. Translating gives CASSPSQPGGSGANVLTF.

This chain links TRBV27 with TRBJ2-1; the D gene is possibly TRBD1 (5 bases). The V gene's germline CDR1 is MNHEY and CDR2 SMNVEV (reference sequence). The CDR3 length is 9 residues. Trimming took off 8 bases at V and 15 bases at J, with 11 bases between the two ends. CDR3 in amino acids: CASRTLGFF. The CDR3 DNA follows: TGTGCCAGCCGGACACTGGGGTTCTTC.

The chain has TRBV28 and TRBJ2-5; the D is unclear. V lost 0 bases and J lost 2, with 7 bases in between. This CDR3 is 14 amino acids long. CDR1 and CDR2 from the germline V gene are MDHEN and SYDVKM. The CDR3 spells CASSLWESQETQYF. As DNA, the CDR3 is TGTGCCAGCAGTTTATGGGAGAGTCAAGAGACCCAGTACTTC.

V and J are TRBV10-3 and TRBJ1-1, with 9 bases lining up with TRBD1. This CDR3 comprises 16 residues. V dropped 2 bases and J dropped 4; count of bases not matched to a gene: 8. Germline loops: CDR1 ENHRY, CDR2 SYGVKD. CDR3 protein: CAISEPQGARTTEAFF. CDR3 nucleotide sequence: TGTGCCATCAGTGAGCCACAGGGGGCTCGGACCACTGAAGCTTTCTTT.

J is TRBJ1-2 and V is TRBV19, with 10 bases fitting TRBD1. The CDR3 spans 17 residues. From germline, CDR1 is LNHDA and CDR2 SQIVND (reference sequence). V shed 3 bases, J shed 1 base, and the junction held 8 bases outside the gene matches. In nucleotides, the CDR3 is TGTGCCAGTAGTATGTACCCCCGGGACAGGGGTAACTATGGCTACACCTTC. It codes for CASSMYPRDRGNYGYTF.

The V gene is TRBV2, the J gene TRBJ1-2, with D perhaps TRBD1 (6 bases). Germline V gene sequence: CDR1 SNHLY, CDR2 FYNNEI. The CDR3 has 18 amino acids. Trimming took 10 bases from V and 2 from J, leaving 29 bases between them. In DNA form, the CDR3 reads TGTGCCATCCATTCAGACCAGGGGAAGGGCCTTAGAAACTATGGCTACACCTTC. The encoded protein is CAIHSDQGKGLRNYGYTF.

The chain carries TRBV19 and TRBJ1-2; no definite D call. The length of the CDR3 is 18 residues. In germline, CDR1 is LNHDA, CDR2 SQIVND (reference sequence). V lost 3 bases and J 1 base, leaving 21 bases between the germline ends. CDR3 sequence (DNA): TGTGCCAGTAGTATCACCTACAAACCAAGCGCCGTTAACTATGGCTACACCTTC. Translating gives CASSITYKPSAVNYGYTF.

The genes are TRBV19 and TRBJ2-1, with TRBD2 identical over 8 bases. The trim removed 2 bases at V and 0 bases at J, leaving 3 bases unmatched. CDR3 length equals 16 residues. Germline V gives CDR1 LNHDA, CDR2 SQIVND (reference sequence). This chain's CDR3 is CASSISAGGSYNEQFF. Written as DNA, the CDR3 is TGTGCCAGTAGTATAAGTGCGGGGGGCTCCTACAATGAGCAGTTCTTC.

The CDR3 region is CASRRQGNSYNEQFF. The DNA for the CDR3 is TGTGCCAGCAGAAGACAGGGTAACTCCTACAATGAGCAGTTCTTC. J is TRBJ2-1 and V is TRBV6-4; TRBD1 aligns across 7 bases. The V segment lost 6 bases and the J segment 0 bases; nucleotides outside the gene matches: 5. The CDR3 has 15 residues. CDR1 MRHNA and CDR2 SNTAGT come from the germline V gene.

The V gene is TRBV19, the J gene TRBJ1-2, with D perhaps matching TRBD1 (5 bases). Germline CDR1 LNHDA, CDR2 SQIVND (reference sequence). Trimming stripped 0 bases from V and 2 bases from J, with 10 bases between. The CDR3 has 15 amino acids. The CDR3 region is CASSIDRAANYGYTF. The CDR3, as DNA: TGTGCCAGTAGTATAGACAGGGCAGCAAACTATGGCTACACCTTC.

J is TRBJ1-4 and V is TRBV15; D possibly corresponds to TRBD1 (5 bases). Germline V lookup: CDR1 LNHNV, CDR2 YYDKDF (reference sequence). This CDR3 has 16 residues. With 0 bases removed from V and 4 bases from J, the gap between germline ends came to 12 bases. The CDR3 DNA reads as TGTGCCACCAGCAGAGATGGAGGGACGGGTAATGAAAAACTGTTTTTT. It specifies CATSRDGGTGNEKLFF.

Note on this clone: Other DNA sequences in this sample translate to the same CDR3. The V and J genes are TRBV5-4 and TRBJ1-1, with D perhaps matching TRBD1 (5 bases). The CDR3 has 14 amino acids. The ends were cut back, 4 bases at V and 1 base at J, with 11 bases in the middle. CDR1 and CDR2 from the germline V gene are SGHNT and YYREEE (reference sequence). For the CDR3, the DNA is TGTGCCAGCAGCCCGGGACTGGGGAACACTGAAGCTTTCTTT. Its protein product is CASSPGLGNTEAFF.

The chain combines TRBV14 with TRBJ2-5; D is perhaps TRBD1 (5 bases). CDR1 and CDR2 (germline): SGHDN, FVKESK. This CDR3 is built from 13 residues. Between the trimmed V and J ends, which lost 4 bases and 7 bases, there was a span of 13 bases. CDR3 sequence (DNA): TGTGCCAGCAGCCTCGTGGGGCTCGGGACCCAGTACTTC. This sequence encodes CASSLVGLGTQYF.

The chain couples TRBV15 to TRBJ1-5; the D is unclear. V was shortened by 5 bases and J by 3 bases, with 8 bases between the two germline ends. Germline CDR1 and CDR2: LNHNV and YYDKDF (reference sequence). The CDR3 totals 13 residues. The CDR3: CATSSVLNQPQHF. The CDR3 bases are TGTGCCACCAGCTCGGTTCTCAATCAGCCCCAGCATTTT.